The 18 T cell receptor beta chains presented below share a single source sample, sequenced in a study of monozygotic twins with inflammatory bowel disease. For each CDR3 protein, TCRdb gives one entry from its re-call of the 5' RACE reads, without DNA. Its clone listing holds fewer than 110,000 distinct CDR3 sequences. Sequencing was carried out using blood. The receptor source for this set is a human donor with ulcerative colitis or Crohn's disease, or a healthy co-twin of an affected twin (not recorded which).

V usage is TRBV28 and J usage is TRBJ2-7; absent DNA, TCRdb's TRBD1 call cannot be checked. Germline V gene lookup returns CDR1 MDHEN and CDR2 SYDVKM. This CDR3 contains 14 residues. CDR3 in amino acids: CASSGLGQAYEQYF. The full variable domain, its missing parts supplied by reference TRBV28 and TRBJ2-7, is DVKVTQSSRYLVKRTGEKVFLECVQDMDHENMFWYRQDPGLGLRLIYFSYDVKMKEKGDIPEGYSVSREKKERFSLILESASTNQTSMYLCASSGLGQAYEQYFGPGTRLTVT.

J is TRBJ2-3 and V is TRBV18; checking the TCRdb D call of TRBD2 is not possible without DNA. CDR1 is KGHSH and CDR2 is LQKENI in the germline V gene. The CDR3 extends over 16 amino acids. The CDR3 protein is CASSPSAGGRGDTQYF.

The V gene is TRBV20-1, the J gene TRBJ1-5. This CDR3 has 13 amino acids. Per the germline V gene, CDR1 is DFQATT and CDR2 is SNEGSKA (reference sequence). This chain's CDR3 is CSAQGGRGQPQHF.

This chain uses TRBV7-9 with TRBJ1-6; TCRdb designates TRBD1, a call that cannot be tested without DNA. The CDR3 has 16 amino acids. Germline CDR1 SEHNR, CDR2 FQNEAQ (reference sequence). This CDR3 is CASSLPGQGRTSPLHF. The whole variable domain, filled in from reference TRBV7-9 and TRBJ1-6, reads DTGVSQNPRHKITKRGQNVTFRCDPISEHNRLYWYRQTLGQGPEFLTYFQNEAQLEKSRLLSDRFSAERPKGSFSTLEIQRTEQGDSAMYLCASSLPGQGRTSPLHFGNGTRLTVT.

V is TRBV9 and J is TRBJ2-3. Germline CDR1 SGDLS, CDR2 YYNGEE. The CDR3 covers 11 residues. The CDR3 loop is CASSVVDTQYF.

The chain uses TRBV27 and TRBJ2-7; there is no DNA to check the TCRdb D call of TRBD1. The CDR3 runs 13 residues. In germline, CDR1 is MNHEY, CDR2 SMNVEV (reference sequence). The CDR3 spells CASSRDSWDEQYF.

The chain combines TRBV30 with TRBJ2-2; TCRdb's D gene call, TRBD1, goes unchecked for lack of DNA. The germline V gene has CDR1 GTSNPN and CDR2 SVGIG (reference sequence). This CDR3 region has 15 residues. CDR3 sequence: CAWRGGDRNTGELFF.

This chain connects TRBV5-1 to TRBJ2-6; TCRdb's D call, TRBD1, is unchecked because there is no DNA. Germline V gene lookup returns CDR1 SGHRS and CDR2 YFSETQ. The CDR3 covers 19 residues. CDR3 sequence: CASSLIPGAGRSGANVLTF.

The CDR3: CAIRAGTSGRNYNEQFF. This chain connects TRBV10-3 to TRBJ2-1; lacking DNA, the TRBD2 call made by TCRdb goes unchecked. Per germline, CDR1 ENHRY and CDR2 SYGVKD. CDR3 length: 17 amino acids.

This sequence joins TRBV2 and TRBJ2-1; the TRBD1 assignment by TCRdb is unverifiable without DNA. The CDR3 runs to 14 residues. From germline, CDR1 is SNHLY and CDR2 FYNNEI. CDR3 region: CASSEAQGRNEQFF.

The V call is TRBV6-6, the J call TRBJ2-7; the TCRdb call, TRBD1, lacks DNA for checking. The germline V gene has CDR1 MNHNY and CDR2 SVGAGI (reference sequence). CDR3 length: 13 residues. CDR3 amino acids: CASSLQGAKEQYF.

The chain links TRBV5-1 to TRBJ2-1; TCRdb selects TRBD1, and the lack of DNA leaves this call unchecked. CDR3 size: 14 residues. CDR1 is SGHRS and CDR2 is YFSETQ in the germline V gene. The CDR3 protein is CASSLQTGNNEQFF.

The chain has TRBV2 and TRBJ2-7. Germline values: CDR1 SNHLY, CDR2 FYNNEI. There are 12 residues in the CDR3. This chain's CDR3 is CASWVADYEQYF. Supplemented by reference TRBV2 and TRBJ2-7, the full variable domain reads EPEVTQTPSHQVTQMGQEVILRCVPISNHLYFYWYRQILGQKVEFLVSFYNNEISEKSEIFDDQFSVERPDGSNFTLKIRSTKLEDSAMYFCASWVADYEQYFGPGTRLTVT.

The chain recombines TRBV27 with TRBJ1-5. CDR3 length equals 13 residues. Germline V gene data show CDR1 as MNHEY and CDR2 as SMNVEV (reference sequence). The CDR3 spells CTSSLGSNQPQHF.

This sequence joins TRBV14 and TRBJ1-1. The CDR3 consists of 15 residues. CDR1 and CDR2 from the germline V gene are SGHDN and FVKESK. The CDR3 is CASSQKSGWVEEAFF.

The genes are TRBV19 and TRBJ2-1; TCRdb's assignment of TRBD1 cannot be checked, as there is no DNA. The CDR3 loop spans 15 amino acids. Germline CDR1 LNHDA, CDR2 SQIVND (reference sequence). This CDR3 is CASGGRRGGYNEQFF.

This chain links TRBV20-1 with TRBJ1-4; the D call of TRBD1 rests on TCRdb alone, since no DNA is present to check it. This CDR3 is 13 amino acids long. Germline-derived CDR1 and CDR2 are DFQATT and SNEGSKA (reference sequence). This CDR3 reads CSANTGMGEKLFF.

CDR3 protein: CSAFWAGANVLTF. This rearrangement joins TRBV20-1 to TRBJ2-6. Germline loops: CDR1 DFQATT, CDR2 SNEGSKA (reference sequence). CDR3 length equals 13 residues.